This T cell receptor beta chain was sequenced in a study of cytotoxic CD8 clonotypes in ibrutinib-treated CLL (dated by TCRdb to the early 2020s). For context, the study as a whole: In this cohort, around 15 patients were treatment-naive and about a dozen were relapsed/refractory, while some 18 had unmutated IGHV. Responses were partial in roughly 24 patients and complete in 2; after median about 63 months follow-up, around 14 stayed in remission and about 12 progressed. Response samples were taken after a median of 12 months on treatment, ranging from about 6 to 40 months. On average, each sample had 255,043 productive templates and roughly 95,000 productive rearrangements. Longitudinal samples were available for 26 of the 86 trial participants. Cryopreserved peripheral blood mononuclear cells were collected at three points: before therapy, at response, and at either sustained remission or disease progression. All remission and progressive disease samples were collected while patients were still receiving ibrutinib.

On a MiSeq, deep resolution sequencing aimed for a depth between 1 in 1 million and 1 in 200,000 T cells, with each clonotype covered approximately 10x on average. The immunoSEQ hsTCRB Kit was used to generate the TCR beta libraries. The authors' analysis ran thus. Data were analyzed with ImmunoSEQ Data Assistant and ImmunoSEQ Analyzer, with V, D and J genes assigned per IMGT definitions. Clonality, which ranges from 0 to 1, was calculated as one minus the normalized Shannon entropy of productive rearrangement frequencies. Only overrepresented clonotypes making up at least 0.05% of each patient's repertoire were included in the public clonotype analysis. Repertoires from thirteen age-matched healthy donors in immuneACCESS were used as clonality controls. Sourced from immuneACCESS, this table was stored by TCRdb with only in-frame sequences that have V and J called. A share of the clones is absent; for the studies checked, an unresolved V gene accounts for under half, and the remainder has no known explanation. That table supplies the V and J calls and clone size; D and trimming were determined from the DNA. The sample table lists nearly 100,000 clones, 60% to 80% of them with a count of one. The ten largest clones represent 32% of the sample.

V is cut by 0 bases and J by 4 bases, and the space between the germline ends is 10 bases. The CDR3 starts with the cysteine, ends with the phenylalanine, and has 14 residues. The sequence is cut down to CDR3 DNA, 42 bases in frame from base 1. According to the germline V gene, CDR1 reads SGHRS and CDR2 reads YFSETQ. This clone appeared a single time. Its antigen is currently not known. Base quality data are lacking; no much larger clone is found one base away. Findings and caveats that apply to the study as a whole: Baseline clonality exceeded that of age-matched healthy donors and correlated strongly with circulating CD8+ T-cell counts. Public clonotypes were rare and either shrank or stayed stable during treatment, and the rise in clonality at ibrutinib response reflected expansion of private clonotypes. Sampling times were not matched between patients in sustained remission and patients whose disease was progressing, and lymph node repertoires were not examined. Clonality increased at ibrutinib response, stayed stable in sustained remission, and fell back toward baseline at progression.

The time point label on this specimen signifies: approximately twelve months on ibrutinib. For TCR beta library preparation, roughly 2.1 micrograms of genomic DNA was extracted from cryopreserved PBMCs. Longitudinal blood samples from CLL patients on ibrutinib monotherapy underwent high-throughput TCR beta sequencing. The patients took part in an open-label, single-center phase 2 trial of ibrutinib monotherapy. The sequence joins TRBV5-1 to TRBJ2-5; TRBD1 could be the D gene, as 5 bases match. The clonotype was recovered from a human donor with chronic lymphocytic leukemia. The sample consisted of PBMCs, taken after 12 months of ibrutinib treatment. DNA sequence: TGCGCCAGCAGCTTGGGACAGCCCCGAGAGACCCAGTACTTC. Translated, it gives CASSLGQPRETQYF.